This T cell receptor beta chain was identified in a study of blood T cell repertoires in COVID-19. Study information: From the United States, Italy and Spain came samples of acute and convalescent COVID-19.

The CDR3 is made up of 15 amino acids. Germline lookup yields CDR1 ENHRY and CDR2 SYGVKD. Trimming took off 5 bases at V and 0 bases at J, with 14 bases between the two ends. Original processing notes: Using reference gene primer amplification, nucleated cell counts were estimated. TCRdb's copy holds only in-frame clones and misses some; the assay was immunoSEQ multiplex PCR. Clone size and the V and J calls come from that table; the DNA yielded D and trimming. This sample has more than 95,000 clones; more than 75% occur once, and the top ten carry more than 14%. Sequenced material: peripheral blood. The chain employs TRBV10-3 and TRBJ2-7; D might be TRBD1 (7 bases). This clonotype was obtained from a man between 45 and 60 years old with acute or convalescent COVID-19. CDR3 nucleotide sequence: TGTGCCATCAGTCCCGGAGGGGGCAGCTCCTACGAGCAGTACTTC. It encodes CAISPGGGSSYEQYF.